These T cell receptor beta chains were read from a single sample in a study of breast tumors, draining lymph nodes, adjacent tissues. TCRdb analysed the multiplex PCR reads with MiXCR anew, one entry per CDR3 protein. The data show around 130,000 distinct CDR3 sequences, approximately 29% seen once. The material sequenced was axillary lymph node tissue. All receptors derive from a female donor with breast cancer. Some clones in this sample may be carry-over from other donors' samples. Each CDR3 is given with its conserved first and last residue. Fields, in order: D gene, V gene, clone size, J gene, CDR3 protein, CDR3 DNA. A D gene is named only where the DNA matches it firmly. Only some rows state a clone size, as once, few, many or a class for expanded clones.

D gene: -
V gene: TRBV5-1
clone size: -
J gene: TRBJ1-1
CDR3 protein: CASSIDRYTEAFF
CDR3 DNA: TGCGCCAGCAGCATCGACAGATACACTGAAGCTTTCTTT

D gene: -
V gene: TRBV2
clone size: -
J gene: TRBJ1-4
CDR3 protein: CASSVQGEEKLFF
CDR3 DNA: TGTGCCAGCAGTGTGCAGGGCGAGGAAAAACTGTTTTTT

D gene: -
V gene: TRBV6-2/TRBV6-3
clone size: -
J gene: TRBJ2-1
CDR3 protein: CASNYSSYNEQFF
CDR3 DNA: TGTGCCAGCAATTACTCCTCCTACAATGAGCAGTTCTTC

D gene: -
V gene: TRBV11-1
clone size: -
J gene: TRBJ2-2
CDR3 protein: CASSLGWGTTGELFF
CDR3 DNA: TGTGCCAGCAGCTTAGGGTGGGGGACCACCGGGGAGCTGTTTTTT

D gene: TRBD1
V gene: TRBV4-1
clone size: -
J gene: TRBJ2-7
CDR3 protein: CASSQYTGGEQYF
CDR3 DNA: TGCGCCAGCAGCCAGTACACAGGGGGCGAGCAGTACTTC

D gene: -
V gene: TRBV20-1
clone size: -
J gene: TRBJ2-5
CDR3 protein: CSAHPGLQETQYF
CDR3 DNA: TGCAGTGCACATCCGGGACTTCAAGAGACCCAGTACTTC

D gene: TRBD1
V gene: TRBV15
clone size: many
J gene: TRBJ1-6
CDR3 protein: CATSSGTGYRSPLHF
CDR3 DNA: TGTGCCACCAGCAGTGGGACAGGGTACAGGTCACCCCTCCACTTT

D gene: TRBD1
V gene: TRBV7-2
clone size: many
J gene: TRBJ1-2
CDR3 protein: CASSLGQGAYGYTF
CDR3 DNA: TGTGCCAGCAGCTTAGGACAGGGGGCCTATGGCTACACCTTC

D gene: -
V gene: TRBV25-1
clone size: -
J gene: TRBJ1-2
CDR3 protein: CASSEHTPGQGNYGYTF
CDR3 DNA: TGTGCCAGCAGTGAACACACGCCGGGCCAGGGAAACTATGGCTACACCTTC

D gene: -
V gene: TRBV29-1
clone size: many
J gene: TRBJ2-6
CDR3 protein: CSVGEGASGANVLTF
CDR3 DNA: TGCAGCGTTGGGGAAGGGGCGTCCGGGGCCAACGTCCTGACTTTC

D gene: -
V gene: TRBV20-1
clone size: many
J gene: TRBJ2-4
CDR3 protein: CSASVRDIQYF
CDR3 DNA: TGCAGTGCTAGCGTTAGGGACATTCAGTACTTC

D gene: TRBD1
V gene: TRBV10-3
clone size: many
J gene: TRBJ2-1
CDR3 protein: CAISDAEDRGLSYNEQFF
CDR3 DNA: TGTGCCATCAGTGATGCCGAAGACAGGGGTCTATCCTACAATGAGCAGTTCTTC

D gene: TRBD1
V gene: TRBV20-1
clone size: -
J gene: TRBJ1-1
CDR3 protein: CSAQKTGTNTEAFF
CDR3 DNA: TGCAGTGCTCAGAAGACAGGGACAAACACTGAAGCTTTCTTT

D gene: TRBD1
V gene: TRBV2
clone size: -
J gene: TRBJ1-5
CDR3 protein: CASSVQGAGDQPQHF
CDR3 DNA: TGTGCCAGCAGTGTACAGGGGGCAGGGGATCAGCCCCAGCATTTT

D gene: TRBD1
V gene: TRBV5-5
clone size: -
J gene: TRBJ1-1
CDR3 protein: CASSSRLGRTGAAFF
CDR3 DNA: TGTGCCAGCAGCTCCCGGTTGGGGAGGACAGGCGCGGCTTTCTTT

D gene: -
V gene: TRBV30
clone size: many
J gene: TRBJ1-2
CDR3 protein: CAWSVQSNYGYTF
CDR3 DNA: TGTGCCTGGAGTGTGCAGTCCAACTATGGCTACACCTTC

D gene: TRBD1
V gene: TRBV2
clone size: once
J gene: TRBJ2-1
CDR3 protein: CASSGGQGRTYNEQFF
CDR3 DNA: TGTGCCAGCAGTGGGGGACAGGGCAGAACCTACAATGAGCAGTTCTTC

D gene: -
V gene: TRBV20-1
clone size: many
J gene: TRBJ2-5
CDR3 protein: CSASTTPQETQYF
CDR3 DNA: TGCAGTGCTAGTACCACACCCCAAGAGACCCAGTACTTC

D gene: TRBD1
V gene: TRBV20-1
clone size: -
J gene: TRBJ1-4
CDR3 protein: CSAWTGKLFF
CDR3 DNA: TGCAGTGCCTGGACAGGAAAACTGTTTTTT

D gene: TRBD1
V gene: TRBV3-1
clone size: many
J gene: TRBJ1-5
CDR3 protein: CASSLGTVSNQPQHF
CDR3 DNA: TGTGCCAGCAGCCTTGGGACAGTTAGCAATCAGCCCCAGCATTTT

D gene: -
V gene: TRBV6-5
clone size: few
J gene: TRBJ1-1
CDR3 protein: CASSHEDRMNTEAFF
CDR3 DNA: TGTGCCAGCAGTCACGAGGACAGAATGAACACTGAAGCTTTCTTT

D gene: -
V gene: TRBV9
clone size: -
J gene: TRBJ2-5
CDR3 protein: CASSPRRAETQYF
CDR3 DNA: TGTGCCAGCAGCCCCCGACGTGCGGAGACCCAGTACTTC

D gene: -
V gene: TRBV7-2
clone size: many
J gene: TRBJ1-2
CDR3 protein: CASSLGATNYGYTF
CDR3 DNA: TGTGCCAGCAGCTTAGGAGCAACAAACTATGGCTACACCTTC